The 24 T cell receptor beta chains below all came from one sample that was sequenced in a study of metastatic and nonmetastatic thyroid tumors. Patients underwent thyroid surgery, and none had received any treatment before it. TCRdb re-called the PCR reads through MiXCR. The sample holds about 30,000 clones; 20% to 25% are singletons and the top ten take approximately 2.4%. The sample consisted of blood. All receptors derive from a female donor with papillary thyroid cancer or a benign thyroid nodule (not recorded which). Some clones in this sample may be carry-over from other donors' samples.

This clone was counted at least ten times. The V and J genes are TRBV10-1 and TRBJ2-3; maybe TRBD2 (5 bases). V shed 6 bases and J shed 3 bases, with 16 bases lying between them. Germline assignment: CDR1 WNHNN and CDR2 SYGVQD (reference sequence). The CDR3 is made up of 15 amino acids. This CDR3 is CASRTTLLGTDTQYF. The CDR3 bases are TGCGCCAGCAGGACTACACTCTTGGGAACAGATACGCAGTATTTT.

The sample holds many counts of this clone. This sequence joins TRBV7-2 and TRBJ2-5; D is ambiguous. Germline-derived CDR1 and CDR2 are SGHTA and FQGNSA. The ends were cut back, 2 bases at V and 4 bases at J, with 5 bases in the middle. The CDR3 covers 12 residues. The CDR3 loop reads CASSLYGETQYF. The CDR3 coding sequence is TGTGCCAGCAGCTTATATGGAGAGACCCAGTACTTC.

This clone has a count of ten or more. This sequence joins TRBV5-1 and TRBJ1-2; D not resolved. Germline CDR1 SGHRS, CDR2 YFSETQ. Trimming stripped 0 bases from V and 8 bases from J, with 11 bases between. The CDR3 runs 13 residues. The CDR3 sequence: CASSLVDTVGYTF. The CDR3 DNA is TGCGCCAGCAGCTTGGTCGATACCGTCGGCTACACCTTC.

This clone was seen a few times. Other DNA sequences from this sample encode an identical CDR3 as well. This chain connects TRBV5-6 to TRBJ1-1; TRBD1 matches at 7 bases. Germline trimming cut 5 bases from V and 4 bases from J; bases unmatched to any gene: 11. Germline V gene data show CDR1 as SGHDT and CDR2 as YYEEEE. The CDR3 consists of 15 residues. CDR3 sequence: CASRGQGGPGTEAFF. Written as DNA, the CDR3 is TGTGCCAGCAGGGGGCAGGGGGGCCCTGGCACTGAAGCTTTCTTT.

With respect to this clone: One junction end disagrees with the germline gene, perhaps due to a read error. The rearrangement links TRBV18 to TRBJ1-5; a weak D match, TRBD1 (6 bases). Per germline, CDR1 KGHSH and CDR2 LQKENI. This CDR3 contains 15 residues. CDR3 loop: CASSKGDGRNQPPHF. In DNA form, the CDR3 reads TGTGCCAGCTCAAAGGGGGACGGCCGCAATCAGCCCCCGCATTTT.

This clone was detected ten times or more. The rearrangement joins TRBV29-1 to TRBJ2-5, with 9 positions matching TRBD1. The ends lost 4 bases at V and 4 bases at J; junction bases unmatched: 7. The CDR3 covers 14 residues. CDR1 is SQVTM, CDR2 ANQGSEA, per germline. The CDR3 nucleotides are TGCAGCGTTGGGGACAGGGTCCGGCTAGAGACCCAGTACTTC. Protein product: CSVGDRVRLETQYF.

This clone was seen at least ten times. A read error may be the cause here, since a much bigger clone is one base away. The chain uses TRBV11-2 and TRBJ1-4; D may be TRBD1 (6 bases). The germline CDR1 and CDR2 sequences are SGHAT and FQNNGV. The length of the CDR3 is 16 residues. CDR3 loop: CANSRQPTGLNEKLFF. DNA for the CDR3: TGTGCCAACAGCCGCCAACCGACAGGCTTAAATGAAAAACTGTTTTTT.

This clone is labeled as medium-sized. This chain uses TRBV24-1 with TRBJ2-1, with D unresolved. Germline CDR1 KGHDR, CDR2 SFDVKD. The length of the CDR3 is 11 residues. V was shortened by 7 bases and J by 4 bases, with 4 bases between the two germline ends. The CDR3 nucleotides read TGTGCCACCAGGGAGTACAATGAGCAGTTCTTC. Amino acids: CATREYNEQFF.

This clone was counted ten times or more. The chain joins TRBV30 to TRBJ1-1; 7 bases are a match to TRBD1. The CDR3 runs 13 residues. Germline lookup yields CDR1 GTSNPN and CDR2 SVGIG (reference sequence). The ends lost 3 bases at V and 6 bases at J; junction bases unmatched: 7. CDR3 DNA: TGTGCCTGGAGCCTAGACAGGGCCGCTGAAGCTTTCTTT. It codes for CAWSLDRAAEAFF.

This clone was counted between two and nine times. The chain joins TRBV27 to TRBJ2-3; TRBD1 matches 9 bases. Germline values: CDR1 MNHEY, CDR2 SMNVEV (reference sequence). V lost 2 bases and J lost 7; bases outside the gene matches: 16. The length of the CDR3 is 18 residues. The CDR3 is CASSLRVLGQGETNTQYF. The CDR3 DNA sequence: TGTGCCAGCAGTTTAAGGGTCCTGGGACAGGGAGAGACAAATACGCAGTATTTT.

The sample holds many counts of this clone. A much larger clone is a single base away; this may be a read error. Other DNA sequences from this sample encode an identical CDR3 as well. V usage is TRBV19 and J usage is TRBJ2-2; 7 nucleotides match TRBD1. Germline lookup yields CDR1 LNHDA and CDR2 SQIVND (reference sequence). CDR3 length: 15 residues. V shed 4 bases and J 4 bases; nucleotides not matched to a gene: 6. The CDR3 loop is CASSRQGRGTGELFF. CDR3 DNA sequence: TGTGCCAGTAGTAGACAGGGACGGGGCACCGGGGAGCTGTTTTTT.

This sequence joins TRBV27 and TRBJ2-4; TRBD2 matches at 11 bases. Germline V gives CDR1 MNHEY, CDR2 SMNVEV (reference sequence). With V trimmed by 5 bases and J by 6 bases, 9 bases remained unmatched. The CDR3 is 16 residues long. The CDR3 loop reads CASSQLAGEGGNIQYF. The CDR3 DNA reads as TGTGCCAGCAGTCAACTAGCGGGGGAGGGGGGAAACATTCAGTACTTC.

This clone has a count of ten or more. The V gene is TRBV6-5, the J gene TRBJ2-1; D not certain. The V gene's germline CDR1 is MNHEY and CDR2 SVGAGI. The length of the CDR3 is 15 residues. The germline V and J ends were trimmed by 2 bases and 7 bases, with 15 bases remaining between them. The CDR3 nucleotides read TGTGCCAGCAGTTACGACTCCCATCCGGTGAATGAGCAGTTCTTC. Translating gives CASSYDSHPVNEQFF.

At least ten counts were recorded for this clone. This sequence joins TRBV12-3 or TRBV12-4 and TRBJ2-3; possibly TRBD2 for D (6 bases). V was clipped by 2 bases and J by 5 bases, with 11 bases between them. The CDR3 has 14 amino acids. The chain's CDR3 is CASSLTLGGDTQYF. As DNA, the CDR3 is TGTGCCAGCAGTTTAACGCTGGGGGGAGATACGCAGTATTTT.

This clone was found many times. This sequence joins TRBV10-1 and TRBJ2-7; D is undetermined. Trimming took off 3 bases at V and 0 bases at J, with 12 bases between the two ends. This CDR3 has 15 residues. Germline loops: CDR1 WNHNN, CDR2 SYGVQD (reference sequence). CDR3 in amino acids: CASSELVGASYEQYF. Here the CDR3 DNA reads TGCGCCAGCAGTGAATTGGTCGGAGCCTCCTACGAGCAGTACTTC.

This clone has at least ten counts. J is TRBJ1-1 and V is TRBV15; 7 bases match TRBD1. There are 16 residues in the CDR3. Germline CDR1 reads LNHNV; CDR2 reads YYDKDF (reference sequence). The V segment lost 0 bases and the J segment 6 bases; nucleotides outside the gene matches: 10. DNA of the CDR3: TGTGCCACCAGCAGAGATCATCGAGGGGGCGGCCCTGAAGCTTTCTTT. It translates to CATSRDHRGGGPEAFF.

This clone occurred many times. The gene calls are TRBV20-1 and TRBJ2-7; 7 bases line up with TRBD2. With 3 bases clipped from V and 5 bases from J, the junction kept 13 bases outside the gene matches. The germline V gene has CDR1 DFQATT and CDR2 SNEGSKA (reference sequence). The CDR3 has 15 amino acids. The CDR3 spells CSASAQLAGVDEQYF. The CDR3 nucleotides read TGCAGTGCTAGCGCCCAACTCGCGGGAGTAGACGAGCAGTACTTC.

The V and J genes are TRBV6-4 and TRBJ2-1, with 7 bases lining up with TRBD2. This CDR3 is built from 16 residues. J gave up 15 bases and V 2 bases, and 19 bases lay outside the gene matches. Germline V gene data show CDR1 as MRHNA and CDR2 as SNTAGT. CDR3 coding DNA: TGTGCCAGCAGTGACCCTGTCAGGAGACTAGCCGGTGGTCGGTTCTTC. It yields the protein CASSDPVRRLAGGRFF.

This rearrangement joins TRBV6-5 to TRBJ2-7, with TRBD1 matching over 7 bases. The V gene end was trimmed by 2 bases and the J gene end by 9 bases; junction bases not matched to a gene: 7. Germline V gene lookup returns CDR1 MNHEY and CDR2 SVGAGI. The CDR3 is 13 residues long. The CDR3 region is CASSYRGPTWQYF. CDR3 DNA sequence: TGTGCCAGCAGTTACAGGGGGCCTACGTGGCAGTACTTC.

At least ten counts were recorded for this clone. A much larger clone differs from this one at a single base, so this may be a read error. The same CDR3 also results from other DNA sequences found in this sample. The chain carries TRBV6-1 and TRBJ1-4, with 9 bases fitting TRBD1. The CDR3 is 16 amino acids. After removal of 4 bases from V and 7 bases from J, the junction contained 10 bases not matched to a gene. CDR1 and CDR2 (germline): MNHNS, SASEGT. The CDR3 sequence is CASSGNPGQGGEKLFF. The CDR3, as DNA: TGTGCCAGCAGTGGAAATCCGGGACAGGGAGGTGAAAAACTGTTTTTT.

This clone was picked up many times. The chain has TRBV10-2 and TRBJ1-1, with 7 nucleotides matching TRBD1. There are 16 residues in the CDR3. Germline V gene data show CDR1 as WSHSY and CDR2 as SAAADI. Germline trimming cut 2 bases from V and 2 bases from J; bases unmatched to any gene: 8. The CDR3 protein is CASSEGDRGINTEAFF. As DNA, the CDR3 is TGCGCCAGCAGTGAGGGGGACAGAGGGATCAACACTGAAGCTTTCTTT.

This clone was observed at least ten times. This chain links TRBV9 with TRBJ1-2, with 7 bases identical to TRBD1. Germline CDR1 is SGDLS and CDR2 is YYNGEE. The trim removed 4 bases at V and 8 bases at J, leaving 8 bases unmatched. This CDR3 spans 13 amino acids. The CDR3 DNA follows: TGTGCCAGCAGCCCCACGACAGGGCCCGGCTACACCTTC. As protein: CASSPTTGPGYTF.

The chain joins TRBV20-1 to TRBJ2-7; TRBD2 matches at 7 bases. Per germline, CDR1 DFQATT and CDR2 SNEGSKA (reference sequence). The CDR3 totals 13 residues. V lost 7 bases to trimming and J lost 4 bases; unmatched junction nucleotides: 10. The CDR3 region has the DNA TGCAGTGGTCGTGGCGGGAGAGATTACGAGCAGTACTTC. The encoded protein is CSGRGGRDYEQYF.

The V and J genes are TRBV20-1 and TRBJ1-5; D gene ambiguous. Trimming left V 4 bases short and J 4 bases short, with 14 bases between. The CDR3 length is 14 residues. CDR1 DFQATT and CDR2 SNEGSKA come from the germline V gene (reference sequence). The DNA for the CDR3 is TGCAGTGCTATTAGGACCGAAGTAAATCAGCCCCAGCATTTT. Translated: CSAIRTEVNQPQHF.